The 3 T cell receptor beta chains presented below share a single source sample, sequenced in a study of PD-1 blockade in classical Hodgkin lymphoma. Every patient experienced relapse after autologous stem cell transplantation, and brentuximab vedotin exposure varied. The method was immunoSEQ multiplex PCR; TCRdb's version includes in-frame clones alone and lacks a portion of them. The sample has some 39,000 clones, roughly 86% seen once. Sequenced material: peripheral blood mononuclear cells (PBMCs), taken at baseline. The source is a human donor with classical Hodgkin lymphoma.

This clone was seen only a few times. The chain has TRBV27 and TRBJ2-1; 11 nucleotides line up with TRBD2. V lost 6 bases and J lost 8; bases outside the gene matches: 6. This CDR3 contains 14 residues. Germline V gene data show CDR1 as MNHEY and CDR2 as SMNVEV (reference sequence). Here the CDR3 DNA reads TGTGCCAGCAGGGTGATAGCGGGAGGGTATGAGCAGTTCTTC. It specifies CASRVIAGGYEQFF.

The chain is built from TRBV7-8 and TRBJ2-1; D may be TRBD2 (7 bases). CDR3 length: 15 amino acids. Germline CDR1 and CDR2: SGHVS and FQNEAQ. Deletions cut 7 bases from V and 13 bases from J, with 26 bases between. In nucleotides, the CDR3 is TGTGCCAGCAAGCTCGGGGGGCGGCCCGGGCTACCTCAGTTCTTC. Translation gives CASKLGGRPGLPQFF. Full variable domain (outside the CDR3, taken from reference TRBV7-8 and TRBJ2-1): GAGVSQSPRYKVAKRGQDVALRCDPISGHVSLFWYQQALGQGPEFLTYFQNEAQLDKSGLPSDRFFAERPEGSVSTLKIQRTQQEDSAVYLCASKLGGRPGLPQFFGPGTRLTVL.

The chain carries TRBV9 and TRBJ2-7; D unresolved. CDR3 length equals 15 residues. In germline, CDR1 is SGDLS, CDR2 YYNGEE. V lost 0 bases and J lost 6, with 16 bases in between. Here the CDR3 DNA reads TGTGCCAGCAGCGTAGGTGCGACGGAAGGAAGCGAGCAGTACTTC. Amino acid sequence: CASSVGATEGSEQYF.